The sequence of this T cell receptor beta chain was determined in a study of somatic mutations in cytotoxic T cells in rheumatoid arthritis. On the study more broadly: Patient blood (roughly 30 ml EDTA) was collected right after diagnosis, preceding any treatment. Findings and limits, study-wide: CD8+ clonality increased with age in rheumatoid arthritis patients but not in healthy controls. The study found that the largest CD8+ clone exceeded 20% of CD8+ cells in about an eighth of the roughly 65 patients.

This CDR3 comprises 17 residues. The germline V and J ends were trimmed by 5 bases and 2 bases, with 19 bases remaining between them. CDR1 SEHNR and CDR2 FQNEAQ come from the germline V gene (reference sequence). As regards this clone: Antigen unknown.

Original processing notes: Seldom did patient CD8+ clones exceeding 1% match published virus-specific TCRB sequences. Profiling relied on immunoSEQ multiplex PCR, and the TCRdb table lists in-frame clones only, not all of them. V and J calls and clone size are those listed in that table; D and trimming were worked out from the DNA. The data hold 15,000 to 20,000 clones, with approximately 78% observed a single time. Specimen: CD8+ T cells sorted from blood. The source is a woman in her forties or fifties with rheumatoid arthritis. The chain uses TRBV7-9 and TRBJ1-3, with D unclear. This CDR3 is CASSPPVSGYAGNTIYF. The CDR3 DNA is TGTGCCAGCAGCCCACCAGTGTCGGGTTATGCTGGAAACACCATATATTTT.